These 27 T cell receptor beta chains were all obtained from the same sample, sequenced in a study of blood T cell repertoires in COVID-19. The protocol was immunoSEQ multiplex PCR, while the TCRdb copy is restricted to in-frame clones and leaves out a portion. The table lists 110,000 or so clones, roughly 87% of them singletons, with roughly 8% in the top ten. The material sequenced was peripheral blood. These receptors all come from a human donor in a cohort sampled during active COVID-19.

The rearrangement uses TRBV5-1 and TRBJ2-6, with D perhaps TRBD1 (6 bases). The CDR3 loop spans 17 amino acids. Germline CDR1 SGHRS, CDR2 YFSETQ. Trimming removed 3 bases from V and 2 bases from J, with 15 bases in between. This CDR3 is CASSYSPGVTGANVLTF. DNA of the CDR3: TGCGCCAGCAGCTATTCGCCAGGGGTCACTGGGGCCAACGTCCTGACTTTC.

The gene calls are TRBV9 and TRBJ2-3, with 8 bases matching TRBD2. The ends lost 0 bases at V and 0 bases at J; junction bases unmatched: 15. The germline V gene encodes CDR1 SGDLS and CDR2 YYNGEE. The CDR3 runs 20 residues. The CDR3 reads CASSVATQAGEITSTDTQYF. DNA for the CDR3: TGTGCCAGCAGCGTAGCTACCCAAGCGGGGGAGATAACTAGCACAGATACGCAGTATTTT.

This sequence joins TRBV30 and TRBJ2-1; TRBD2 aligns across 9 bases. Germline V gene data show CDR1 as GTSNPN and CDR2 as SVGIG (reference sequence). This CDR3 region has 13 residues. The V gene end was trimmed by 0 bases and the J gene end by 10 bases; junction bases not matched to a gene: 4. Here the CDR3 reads CAWSVRAGGEQFF. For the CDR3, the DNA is TGTGCCTGGAGTGTACGGGCGGGAGGGGAGCAGTTCTTC.

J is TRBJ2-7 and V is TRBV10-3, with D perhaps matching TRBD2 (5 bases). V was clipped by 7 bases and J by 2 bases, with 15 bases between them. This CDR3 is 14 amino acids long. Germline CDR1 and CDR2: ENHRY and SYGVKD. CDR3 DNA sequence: TGTGCCATCAAAGGAGGAGACCCCCCCTACGAGCAGTACTTC. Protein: CAIKGGDPPYEQYF.

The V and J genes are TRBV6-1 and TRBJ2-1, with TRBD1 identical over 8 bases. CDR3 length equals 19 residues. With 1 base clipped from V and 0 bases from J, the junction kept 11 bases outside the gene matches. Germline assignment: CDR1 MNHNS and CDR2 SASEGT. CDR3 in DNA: TGTGCCAGCAGTGAAGTAAGCGGACAGGGCCCGACCTCCTACAATGAGCAGTTCTTC. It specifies CASSEVSGQGPTSYNEQFF.

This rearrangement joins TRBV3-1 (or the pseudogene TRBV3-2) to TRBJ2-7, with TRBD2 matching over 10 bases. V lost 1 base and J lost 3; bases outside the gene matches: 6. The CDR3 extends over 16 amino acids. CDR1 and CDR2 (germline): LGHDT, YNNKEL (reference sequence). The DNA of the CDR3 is TGTGCCAGCAGCCAAGTTAGGACTAGCGGAAACTACGAGCAGTACTTC. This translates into CASSQVRTSGNYEQYF.

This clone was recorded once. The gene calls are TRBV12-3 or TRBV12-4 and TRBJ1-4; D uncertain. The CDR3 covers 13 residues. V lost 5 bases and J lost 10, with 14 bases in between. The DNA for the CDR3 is TGTGCCAGCAGTCCTCGTGAGATCGCAAAACTGTTTTTT. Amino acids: CASSPREIAKLFF.

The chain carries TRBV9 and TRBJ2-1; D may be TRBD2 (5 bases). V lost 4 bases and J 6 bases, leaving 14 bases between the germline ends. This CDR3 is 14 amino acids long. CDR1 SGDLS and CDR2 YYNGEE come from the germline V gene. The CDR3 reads CASSRGVRANEQFF. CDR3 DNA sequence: TGTGCCAGCAGCCGGGGAGTTCGGGCCAATGAGCAGTTCTTC.

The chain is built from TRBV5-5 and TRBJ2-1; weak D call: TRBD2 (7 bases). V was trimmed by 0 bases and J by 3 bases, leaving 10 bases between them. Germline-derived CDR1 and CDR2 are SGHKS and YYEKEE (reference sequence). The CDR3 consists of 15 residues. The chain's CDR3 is CASSLEGGVYNEQFF. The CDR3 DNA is TGTGCCAGCAGCTTGGAAGGGGGGGTCTACAATGAGCAGTTCTTC.

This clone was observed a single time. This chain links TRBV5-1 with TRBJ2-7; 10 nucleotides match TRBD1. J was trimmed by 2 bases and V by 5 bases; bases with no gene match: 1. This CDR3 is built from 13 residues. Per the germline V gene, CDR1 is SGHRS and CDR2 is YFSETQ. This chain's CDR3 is CASRGQGTYEQYF. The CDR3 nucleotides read TGCGCCAGCAGGGGACAGGGGACCTACGAGCAGTACTTC.

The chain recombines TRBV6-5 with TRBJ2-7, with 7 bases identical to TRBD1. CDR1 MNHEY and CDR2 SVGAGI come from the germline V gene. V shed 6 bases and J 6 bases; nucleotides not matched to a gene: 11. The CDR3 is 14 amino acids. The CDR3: CASRRDSKTLEQYF. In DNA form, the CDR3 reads TGTGCCAGCAGGAGGGACAGCAAAACCCTCGAGCAGTACTTC.

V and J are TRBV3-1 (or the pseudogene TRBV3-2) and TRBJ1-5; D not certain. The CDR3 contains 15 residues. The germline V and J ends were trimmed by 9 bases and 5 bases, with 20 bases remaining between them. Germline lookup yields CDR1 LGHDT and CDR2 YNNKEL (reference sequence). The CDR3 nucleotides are TGTGCCAGTTCTTACAATCTAGGTACTGATCAGCCCCAGCATTTT. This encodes CASSYNLGTDQPQHF.

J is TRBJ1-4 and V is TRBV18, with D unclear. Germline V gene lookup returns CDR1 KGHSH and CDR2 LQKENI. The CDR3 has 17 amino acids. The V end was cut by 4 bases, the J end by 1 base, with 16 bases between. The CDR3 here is CASSRNEPGRTNEKLFF. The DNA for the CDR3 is TGTGCCAGCTCACGCAACGAACCAGGAAGAACTAATGAAAAACTGTTTTTT.

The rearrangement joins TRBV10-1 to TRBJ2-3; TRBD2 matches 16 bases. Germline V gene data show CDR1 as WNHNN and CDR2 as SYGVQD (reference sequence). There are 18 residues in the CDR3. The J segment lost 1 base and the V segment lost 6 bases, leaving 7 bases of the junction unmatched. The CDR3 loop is CASSKGTSGRAGTDTQYF. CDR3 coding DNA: TGCGCCAGCAGCAAAGGGACTAGCGGGAGGGCCGGCACAGATACGCAGTATTTT.

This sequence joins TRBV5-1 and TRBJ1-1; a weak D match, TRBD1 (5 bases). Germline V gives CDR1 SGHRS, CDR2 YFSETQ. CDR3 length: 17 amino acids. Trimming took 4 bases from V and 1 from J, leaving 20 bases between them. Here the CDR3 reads CASSTYSGGSTNTEAFF. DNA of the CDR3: TGCGCCAGCAGCACGTACTCCGGGGGGTCTACGAACACTGAAGCTTTCTTT.

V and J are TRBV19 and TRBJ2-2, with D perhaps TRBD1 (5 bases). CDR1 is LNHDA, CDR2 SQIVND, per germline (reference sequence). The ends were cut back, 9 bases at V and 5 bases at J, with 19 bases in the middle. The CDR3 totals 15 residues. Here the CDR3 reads CASREWGRLTGELFF. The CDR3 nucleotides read TGTGCCAGCCGAGAGTGGGGCAGGTTGACCGGGGAGCTGTTTTTT. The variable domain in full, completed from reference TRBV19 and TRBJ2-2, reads DGGITQSPKYLFRKEGQNVTLSCEQNLNHDAMYWYRQDPGQGLRLIYYSQIVNDFQKGDIAEGYSVSREKKESFPLTVTSAQKNPTAFYLCASREWGRLTGELFFGEGSRLTVL.

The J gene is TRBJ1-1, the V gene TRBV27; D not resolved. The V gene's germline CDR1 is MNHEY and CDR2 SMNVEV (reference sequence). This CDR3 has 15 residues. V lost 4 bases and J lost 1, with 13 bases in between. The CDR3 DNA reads TGTGCCAGCAGTTACCGAGACGGAGGGAACACTGAAGCTTTCTTT. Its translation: CASSYRDGGNTEAFF.

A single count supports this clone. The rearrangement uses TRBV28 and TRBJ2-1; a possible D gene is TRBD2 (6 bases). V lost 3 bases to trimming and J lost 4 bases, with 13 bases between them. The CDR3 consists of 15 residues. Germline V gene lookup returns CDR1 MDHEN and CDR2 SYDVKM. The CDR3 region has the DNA TGTGCCAGCAGTTTTACGGCGGGACCTTACAATGAGCAGTTCTTC. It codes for CASSFTAGPYNEQFF.

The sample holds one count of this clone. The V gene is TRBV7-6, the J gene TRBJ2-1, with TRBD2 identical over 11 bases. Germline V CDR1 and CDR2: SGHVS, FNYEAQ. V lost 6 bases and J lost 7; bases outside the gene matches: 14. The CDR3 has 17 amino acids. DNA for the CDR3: TGTGCCAGCAGACAAGGGGTAGGGCTAGCGGGAGGAAATGAGCAGTTCTTC. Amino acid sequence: CASRQGVGLAGGNEQFF.

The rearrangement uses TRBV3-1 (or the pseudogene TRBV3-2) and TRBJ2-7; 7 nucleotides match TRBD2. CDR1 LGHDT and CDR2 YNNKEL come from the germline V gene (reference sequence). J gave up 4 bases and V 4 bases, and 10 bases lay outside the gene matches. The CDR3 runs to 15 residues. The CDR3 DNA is TGTGCCAGCAGCCTTCCGGGACTAACTATTTACGAGCAGTACTTC. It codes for CASSLPGLTIYEQYF.

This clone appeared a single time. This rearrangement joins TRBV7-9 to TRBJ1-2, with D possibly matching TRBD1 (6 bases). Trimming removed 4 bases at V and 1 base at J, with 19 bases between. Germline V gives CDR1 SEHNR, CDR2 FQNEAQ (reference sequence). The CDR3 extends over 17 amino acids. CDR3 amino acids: CASSYTDGQPDNYGYTF. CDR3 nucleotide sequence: TGTGCCAGCAGCTACACCGACGGACAGCCGGATAACTATGGCTACACCTTC.

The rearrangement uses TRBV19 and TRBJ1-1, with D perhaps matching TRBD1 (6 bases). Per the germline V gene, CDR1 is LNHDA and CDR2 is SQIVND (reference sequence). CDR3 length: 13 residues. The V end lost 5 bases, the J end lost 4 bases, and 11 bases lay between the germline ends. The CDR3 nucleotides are TGTGCCAGTAGTCCCGGCAGGGGCACTGAAGCTTTCTTT. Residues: CASSPGRGTEAFF.

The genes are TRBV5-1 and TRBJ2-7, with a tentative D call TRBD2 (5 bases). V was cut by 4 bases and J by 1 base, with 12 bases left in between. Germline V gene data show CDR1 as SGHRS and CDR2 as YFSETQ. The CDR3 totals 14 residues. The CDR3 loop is CASSPTGVSYEQYF. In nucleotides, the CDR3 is TGCGCCAGCAGCCCGACCGGGGTTTCCTACGAGCAGTACTTC.

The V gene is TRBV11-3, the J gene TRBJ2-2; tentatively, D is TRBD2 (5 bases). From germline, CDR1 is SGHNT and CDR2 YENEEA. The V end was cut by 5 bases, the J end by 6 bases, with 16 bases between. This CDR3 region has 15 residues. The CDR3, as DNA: TGTGCCAGCAGCCCGACTGGAGGCGTGGCCGGGGAGCTGTTTTTT. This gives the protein CASSPTGGVAGELFF.

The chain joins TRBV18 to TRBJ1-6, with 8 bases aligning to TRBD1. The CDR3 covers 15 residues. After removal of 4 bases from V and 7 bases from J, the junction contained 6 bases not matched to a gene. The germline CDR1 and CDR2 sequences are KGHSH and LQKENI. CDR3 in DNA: TGTGCCAGCTCACGACAGGGGAACGACAATTCACCCCTCCACTTT. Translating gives CASSRQGNDNSPLHF.

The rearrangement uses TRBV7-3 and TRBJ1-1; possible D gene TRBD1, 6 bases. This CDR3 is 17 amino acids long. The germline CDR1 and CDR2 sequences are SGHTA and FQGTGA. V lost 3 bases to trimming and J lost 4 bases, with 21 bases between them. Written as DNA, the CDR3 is TGTGCCAGCAGCTTTGGACAGACAGCATTTCCCATCACTGAAGCTTTCTTT. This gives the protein CASSFGQTAFPITEAFF.

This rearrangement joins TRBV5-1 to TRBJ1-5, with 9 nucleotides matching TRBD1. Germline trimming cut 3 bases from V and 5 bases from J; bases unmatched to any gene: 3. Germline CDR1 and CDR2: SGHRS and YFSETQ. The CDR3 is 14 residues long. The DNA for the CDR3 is TGCGCCAGCAGCTCGGGACAGGGAGATCAGCCCCAGCATTTT. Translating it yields CASSSGQGDQPQHF.